These 21 T cell receptor beta chains came from one sample sequenced in a study of graft-versus-host responses after intestinal transplantation. The data were produced by immunoSEQ multiplex PCR, yet TCRdb's version contains in-frame clones alone and is incomplete. The table records 55,000 to 70,000 clones, 91% of them present only once. The sequencing used PBMCs, collected 118 days after intestinal transplantation. These receptors all stem from a human patient who received an intestinal transplant, so some T cells may come from the graft donor.

V usage is TRBV2 and J usage is TRBJ1-1; D might be TRBD1 (5 bases). CDR3 length: 13 residues. V lost 5 bases, J lost 7 bases, and 14 bases lay in between. In germline, CDR1 is SNHLY, CDR2 FYNNEI. CDR3 sequence (DNA): TGTGCCAGCAGTAAACAGGACCTTAATGAAGCTTTCTTT. Residues: CASSKQDLNEAFF.

This chain links TRBV19 with TRBJ2-5, with 8 bases identical to TRBD1. The CDR3 is made up of 14 amino acids. Trimming removed 4 bases from V and 4 bases from J; junction bases left unmatched: 5. Germline lookup yields CDR1 LNHDA and CDR2 SQIVND (reference sequence). The CDR3 DNA is TGTGCCAGTAGTAGGACAGGGCTTCGAGAGACCCAGTACTTC. This sequence encodes CASSRTGLRETQYF.

The chain uses TRBV18 and TRBJ2-7; TRBD1 agrees at 9 bases. The V gene's germline CDR1 is KGHSH and CDR2 LQKENI. The CDR3 totals 14 residues. Germline trimming cut 3 bases from V and 4 bases from J; bases unmatched to any gene: 4. CDR3 in amino acids: CASSPGQGSYEQYF. The CDR3 region has the DNA TGTGCCAGCTCACCGGGACAGGGATCATACGAGCAGTACTTC.

The chain uses TRBV28 and TRBJ2-1; 12 bases line up with TRBD2. This CDR3 has 14 amino acids. Germline loops: CDR1 MDHEN, CDR2 SYDVKM. The V and J ends lost 10 bases and 4 bases, in that order; junction bases with no gene match: 5. The CDR3 here is CATTSGRLYNEQFF. CDR3 DNA: TGTGCCACAACTAGCGGGAGGCTTTACAATGAGCAGTTCTTC.

This clone was counted once. This chain uses TRBV29-1 with TRBJ2-7, with D perhaps matching TRBD2 (6 bases). Looked up from germline, CDR1 is SQVTM and CDR2 is ANQGSEA. The CDR3 is made up of 13 amino acids. V was cut by 3 bases and J by 4 bases, with 13 bases left in between. This CDR3 is CSVEGGMSYEQYF. The CDR3 DNA sequence: TGCAGCGTTGAGGGGGGTATGAGTTACGAGCAGTACTTC.

The rearrangement joins TRBV5-4 to TRBJ2-1; a possible D gene is TRBD2 (6 bases). This CDR3 is 15 amino acids long. V dropped 1 base and J dropped 1 base, with 9 bases sitting between them. Germline-derived CDR1 and CDR2 are SGHNT and YYREEE (reference sequence). The CDR3 coding sequence is TGTGCCAGCAGCTTGTTTAGCGGATCCTACAATGAGCAGTTCTTC. Translation gives CASSLFSGSYNEQFF.

The chain has TRBV6-6 and TRBJ2-3; the D is unclear. V was clipped by 2 bases and J by 4 bases, with 10 bases between them. Germline V gene lookup returns CDR1 MNHNY and CDR2 SVGAGI (reference sequence). The CDR3 loop spans 14 amino acids. The CDR3 here is CASSYGWAADTQYF. CDR3 DNA sequence: TGTGCCAGCAGTTACGGGTGGGCGGCAGATACGCAGTATTTT.

This chain links TRBV7-9 with TRBJ2-1; D possibly uses TRBD1 or TRBD2 (5 bases each). V was pared by 5 bases and J by 0 bases, with 20 bases between. Per germline, CDR1 SEHNR and CDR2 FQNEAQ (reference sequence). The CDR3 is 18 residues long. The DNA of the CDR3 is TGTGCCAGCAGCCCCCGGGATATGGGGCGGAACTCCTACAATGAGCAGTTCTTC. Translation: CASSPRDMGRNSYNEQFF.

This clone was seen a single time. The chain is built from TRBV19 and TRBJ1-2, with D hard to call. Deletions cut 1 base from V and 9 bases from J, with 12 bases between. This CDR3 has 13 amino acids. Per germline, CDR1 LNHDA and CDR2 SQIVND (reference sequence). The CDR3 loop is CASSIGSSISYTF. CDR3 nucleotides: TGTGCCAGTAGTATAGGATCATCGATAAGCTACACCTTC.

The rearrangement uses TRBV12-5 and TRBJ2-3; a possible D gene is TRBD2 (6 bases). The CDR3 loop spans 16 amino acids. Germline assignment: CDR1 LGHNT and CDR2 FRNRAP. Between the trimmed V and J ends, which lost 6 bases and 5 bases, there was a span of 21 bases. The CDR3 DNA reads as TGTGCTAGTGGCTTGCGGGCCGAATGGGGGGAAGATACGCAGTATTTT. Protein sequence: CASGLRAEWGEDTQYF.

In DNA, the CDR3 is TGTGCCAGCAGTGCCGGGGGGCCGGGAGAGACCCAGTACTTC. This encodes CASSAGGPGETQYF. The genes are TRBV6-1 and TRBJ2-5; D possibly corresponds to TRBD2 (7 bases). V lost 4 bases and J lost 4, with 13 bases in between. Germline CDR1 MNHNS, CDR2 SASEGT. The CDR3 length is 14 residues.

This rearrangement joins TRBV4-1 to TRBJ2-1, with D unresolved. V dropped 4 bases and J dropped 5 bases, with 18 bases sitting between them. This CDR3 contains 16 residues. The germline V gene encodes CDR1 MGHRA and CDR2 YSYEKL. DNA for the CDR3: TGCGCCAGCAGCCGGGTAGCCCTGCTGGCGCACAATGAGCAGTTCTTC. Amino acid sequence: CASSRVALLAHNEQFF.

The chain links TRBV7-2 to TRBJ1-5, with 7 positions matching TRBD1. After removal of 5 bases from V and 6 bases from J, the junction contained 7 bases not matched to a gene. This CDR3 has 14 amino acids. Germline CDR1 is SGHTA and CDR2 is FQGNSA. CDR3 amino acids: CASSPDRVVQPQHF. The CDR3 DNA follows: TGTGCCAGCAGCCCAGACAGGGTGGTTCAGCCCCAGCATTTT.

DNA of the CDR3: TGTGCCAGCAGTCGGACAGGGGGCGGTTTCACTGAAGCTTTCTTT. Its translation: CASSRTGGGFTEAFF. This chain connects TRBV6-5 to TRBJ1-1, with 11 bases fitting TRBD1. Unmatched junction bases numbered 6, after V lost 5 bases and J lost 4 bases. Looked up from germline, CDR1 is MNHEY and CDR2 is SVGAGI. The CDR3 is 15 amino acids.

V and J are TRBV5-4 and TRBJ2-5; perhaps D is TRBD1 or TRBD2 (5 bases each). The better agreement between TRBJ2-7 and the DNA end casts doubt on the J call. This CDR3 is built from 13 residues. Germline V gene sequence: CDR1 SGHNT, CDR2 YYREEE (reference sequence). CDR3 nucleotides: TGTGCCAGCAGCTTGGTGGGGGACTACGAGCAGTACTTC. The encoded protein is CASSLVGDYEQYF.

J is TRBJ1-3 and V is TRBV6-6; D may be TRBD1 (6 bases). The CDR3 length is 15 residues. V lost 2 bases and J lost 4, with 12 bases in between. CDR1 and CDR2 from the germline V gene are MNHNY and SVGAGI (reference sequence). The CDR3 spells CASSYEGGSGNTIYF. CDR3 DNA sequence: TGTGCCAGCAGTTACGAGGGGGGTTCGGGAAACACCATATATTTT.

The V gene is TRBV11-2, the J gene TRBJ2-2, with 7 bases identical to TRBD1. CDR1 and CDR2 (germline): SGHAT, FQNNGV. CDR3 size: 15 residues. J lost 5 bases, V lost 5 bases, and 8 bases had no gene match. The CDR3 region has the DNA TGTGCCAGCAGCCACTACAGGGGATCAACCGGGGAGCTGTTTTTT. This gives the protein CASSHYRGSTGELFF.

The chain employs TRBV10-3 and TRBJ2-5; 7 bases map to TRBD1. Germline CDR1 is ENHRY and CDR2 is SYGVKD. Unmatched junction bases numbered 6, after V lost 2 bases and J lost 3 bases. The CDR3 has 15 residues. CDR3 in amino acids: CAISEGQEREETQYF. The CDR3 coding sequence is TGTGCCATCAGTGAGGGACAGGAAAGGGAAGAGACCCAGTACTTC.

This chain links TRBV25-1 with TRBJ2-3; TRBD2 agrees at 9 bases. Germline values: CDR1 MGHDK, CDR2 SYGVNS. CDR3 length: 14 residues. The V and J ends lost 7 bases and 4 bases, in that order; junction bases with no gene match: 6. CDR3 amino acids: CASKDSGGPDTQYF. As DNA, the CDR3 is TGTGCCAGCAAGGACAGCGGGGGGCCAGATACGCAGTATTTT. Using reference TRBV25-1 and TRBJ2-3 for the parts outside the CDR3, the full variable domain is EADIYQTPRYLVIGTGKKITLECSQTMGHDKMYWYQQDPGMELHLIHYSYGVNSTEKGDLSSESTVSRIRTEHFPLTLESARPSHTSQYLCASKDSGGPDTQYFGPGTRLTVL.

The chain recombines TRBV6-5 with TRBJ2-3; 7 bases are shared with TRBD2. V was clipped by 0 bases and J by 5 bases; unmatched bases: 5. Germline values: CDR1 MNHEY, CDR2 SVGAGI. This CDR3 has 15 amino acids. The CDR3 sequence is CASSYSSTSLDTQYF. CDR3 coding DNA: TGTGCCAGCAGTTACTCGTCGACTAGCTTAGATACGCAGTATTTT.

The rearrangement uses TRBV29-1 and TRBJ1-2; TRBD1 might be the D (5 bases). Trimming left V 3 bases short and J 4 bases short, with 12 bases between. The CDR3 consists of 13 residues. Germline CDR1 and CDR2: SQVTM and ANQGSEA. The CDR3 DNA is TGCAGCGTTGAGTATTGGGGCGGCTATGGCTACACCTTC. This sequence encodes CSVEYWGGYGYTF.